This T cell receptor (beta chain) is from a study of T cell responses to AZD1222 COVID-19 vaccine (dated by TCRdb to the early 2020s). Describing the broader study: AZD1222 recipients whose second dose came at about 4 weeks and those whose second dose came at about 12 weeks were combined into one group, since spike-specific TCR depth and breadth did not differ between the two schedules. TCR sequencing was performed for 230 to 250 trial participants, of whom 200 to 210 were given two doses of AZD1222 and around 26 were given two doses of MenACWY control vaccine. Trial participants were enrolled by age into 18-55, 56-69 and 70-plus year subgroups, with about 150, 28 and 57 TCR-sequenced participants respectively. General conclusions and limits of the study: Only a handful of AZD1222 recipients were SARS-CoV-2 seropositive at baseline, limiting conclusions about previously exposed vaccinees. Participants were mostly white British and included more females than males, and it was suggested by the authors that clonal diversity may have been underestimated. Reportedly, almost half of the unique spike-specific TCRs recognized epitopes lying outside the regions that are mutated in the B.1.351 and B.1.1.7 variants. Because no samples from the day 14 peak response were available, repertoires could be characterized only after the peak T cell response. A significant rise in spike-specific TCR breadth and depth was observed after two AZD1222 doses relative to day 0 and relative to MenACWY recipients. CD4 TCRs associated with the vaccine covered the entire spike protein, and the dominant responses were in regions 160-218 and 743-854. The 56-69-year group was small, and its depth increase did not reach significance, likely because of low power.

At the junction V is shortened by 5 bases and J by 4 bases; bases outside the gene matches: 7. The CDR3 runs 14 residues from the cysteine to the phenylalanine. The DNA shown is the 42-base CDR3, in frame from base 1. CDR1 and CDR2 are drawn from the germline V gene: MDHEN, SYDVKM. The CDR3 regions of human TCRbeta chains were analyzed by immunosequencing. In the authors' own workflow: Repertoire TCRs were checked for matches against a reference library of SARS-CoV-2-specific TCRs that had been generated using the MIRA antigen-specificity platform. Breadth meant the fraction of unique TCRs that were SARS-CoV-2-associated, whereas depth meant the fraction of total T cells that were SARS-CoV-2-associated. Using the MIRA data, every spike-specific TCR was mapped to the spike region that the TCR reacted to and assigned to either a CD4 or a CD8 class. Log10-transformed breadth and depth values were compared by one-way ANOVA with Sidak's multiple comparisons tests. The table comes from immuneACCESS by way of TCRdb, which keeps in-frame sequences with V and J called. Part of the clones is missing from these tables; in studies checked, under half for an unresolved V gene and the rest for unknown reasons. V, J and clone size are taken as reported in that table, and D and trimming were inferred from the DNA itself. The sample has about 70,000 clones on record, roughly 84% of them singletons. The biggest ten clones account for about 10% of the sample.

Details on this clone: What this receptor recognizes is not known. Base quality data are lacking; no much larger clone is found one base away.

Taken with the paper, the label for time point translates to: baseline before first vaccination. Vaccinee samples came from UK trials COV001 and COV002, including a single-blind randomized controlled phase 2/3 trial of AZD1222 (ChAdOx1 nCoV-19) in healthy adults. For TCRbeta chain sequencing, PBMC samples were collected from trial participants at day 0 and at day 28 after the second dose. Sequences were derived from peripheral blood, sampled on day 0 of AZD1222 vaccination. The sequence joins TRBV28 to TRBJ2-7; the central 8 bases match TRBD2. The source is an adult in good health. The sequenced DNA is TGTGCCAGCAGTGGCGGACTAGCTCTGTACGAGCAGTACTTC. It specifies CASSGGLALYEQYF.